The rows below give T cell receptor beta chains drawn from one sample of a study of long-term antiretroviral therapy in people with HIV. Sequenced by immunoSEQ multiplex PCR; TCRdb stores in-frame clones only, minus some. Of tens of thousands of clones in the sample, 83% were seen once. The material was unsorted PBMCs, obtained 1 year after starting antiretroviral therapy. The receptors shown here come from a man aged 18-30 years with HIV. Both conserved end residues are part of each CDR3. The D gene is left open where the match is weak. Clone sizes are given selectively: once, few, many, or a class where the clone is expanded.

clone size: -
D gene: TRBD1
V gene: TRBV7-6
J gene: TRBJ1-2
CDR3 DNA: TGTGCCAGCATCACTCAGGGGGAAGGTGGCTACACCTTC
CDR3 protein: CASITQGEGGYTF

clone size: -
D gene: TRBD1
V gene: TRBV10-1
J gene: TRBJ1-1
CDR3 DNA: TGCGCCAGTTCCGGGACAGTGAACACTGAAGCTTTCTTT
CDR3 protein: CASSGTVNTEAFF

clone size: once
D gene: -
V gene: TRBV7-8
J gene: TRBJ1-2
CDR3 DNA: TGTGCCAGCAGCTTAGGATTAGGACAGAACTATGGCTACACCTTC
CDR3 protein: CASSLGLGQNYGYTF

clone size: -
D gene: TRBD1
V gene: TRBV19
J gene: TRBJ1-2
CDR3 DNA: TGTGCCAGTAAAGATTCAGGGGGCGTTAACTATGGCTACACCTTC
CDR3 protein: CASKDSGGVNYGYTF

clone size: once
D gene: -
V gene: TRBV11-2
J gene: TRBJ1-2
CDR3 DNA: TGTGCCAGCAGCGCCAGTTGGGGGGGCGGGCACACCTTC
CDR3 protein: CASSASWGGGHTF

clone size: once
D gene: -
V gene: TRBV27
J gene: TRBJ2-1
CDR3 DNA: TGTGCCAGCAGTTACTCGGGGGGCGGCTACAATGAGCAGTTCTTC
CDR3 protein: CASSYSGGGYNEQFF

clone size: -
D gene: -
V gene: TRBV28
J gene: TRBJ1-4
CDR3 DNA: TGTGCCAGCAGTAGGACGGGAGGGTTACAAGAAAAACTGTTTTTT
CDR3 protein: CASSRTGGLQEKLFF

clone size: once
D gene: -
V gene: TRBV14
J gene: TRBJ2-3
CDR3 DNA: TGTGCCAGCAGCAGGGGACACGGGGGCACAGATACGCAGTATTTT
CDR3 protein: CASSRGHGGTDTQYF

clone size: -
D gene: -
V gene: TRBV18
J gene: TRBJ1-1
CDR3 DNA: TGTGCCAGCTCACCACTACGGGGAATGAACACTGAAGCTTTCTTT
CDR3 protein: CASSPLRGMNTEAFF

clone size: -
D gene: TRBD1
V gene: TRBV27
J gene: TRBJ1-4
CDR3 DNA: TGTGCCAGCAGTTTAAGAGGGGGCCCTACAACTAATGAAAAACTGTTTTTT
CDR3 protein: CASSLRGGPTTNEKLFF

clone size: -
D gene: -
V gene: TRBV5-6
J gene: TRBJ1-1
CDR3 DNA: TGTGCCAGCAGCTTGACTGGGGACACTGAAGCTTTCTTT
CDR3 protein: CASSLTGDTEAFF

clone size: -
D gene: -
V gene: TRBV19
J gene: TRBJ2-7
CDR3 DNA: TGTGCCAGTAGTGTCAAAGAAAGGTCAGCCGAGCAGTACTTC
CDR3 protein: CASSVKERSAEQYF

clone size: -
D gene: -
V gene: TRBV7-9
J gene: TRBJ2-2
CDR3 DNA: TGTGCCAGCAGCTTAGTTCGGGTCACCGGGGAGCTGTTTTTT
CDR3 protein: CASSLVRVTGELFF

clone size: -
D gene: TRBD1
V gene: TRBV27
J gene: TRBJ1-2
CDR3 DNA: TGTGCCAGCAGTCCACAACAGGGGTTGAGCATCTATGGCTACACCTTC
CDR3 protein: CASSPQQGLSIYGYTF

clone size: once
D gene: -
V gene: TRBV28
J gene: TRBJ1-5
CDR3 DNA: TGTGCCAGCAGGGGCTCGGGGGGGGGAAATCAGCCCCAGCATTTT
CDR3 protein: CASRGSGGGNQPQHF

clone size: -
D gene: -
V gene: TRBV7-9
J gene: TRBJ2-5
CDR3 DNA: TGTGCCAGCAGCGCCCGAGGGGAAGAACAAGAGACCCAGTACTTC
CDR3 protein: CASSARGEEQETQYF

clone size: -
D gene: -
V gene: TRBV28
J gene: TRBJ2-1
CDR3 DNA: TGTGCCAGCACCCTCTCAGGGTGGGGCCACTTGGACAATGAGCAGTTCTTC
CDR3 protein: CASTLSGWGHLDNEQFF

clone size: -
D gene: -
V gene: TRBV28
J gene: TRBJ2-7
CDR3 DNA: TGTGCCAGCAGTTTATGGGCAGGCGAGCAGTACTTC
CDR3 protein: CASSLWAGEQYF

clone size: -
D gene: -
V gene: TRBV12-5
J gene: TRBJ2-7
CDR3 DNA: TGTGCTAGTGGTTTGGTACAAAGCGAGCAGTACTTC
CDR3 protein: CASGLVQSEQYF

clone size: -
D gene: -
V gene: TRBV28
J gene: TRBJ2-3
CDR3 DNA: TGTGCCAGCAGTTGGTCCCCCCGGGGCGACACAGATACGCAGTATTTT
CDR3 protein: CASSWSPRGDTDTQYF

clone size: -
D gene: -
V gene: TRBV18
J gene: TRBJ2-7
CDR3 DNA: TGTGCCAGCTCACCTGATAGCAGCCGCTATAGCTCCTACGAGCAGTACTTC
CDR3 protein: CASSPDSSRYSSYEQYF

clone size: -
D gene: -
V gene: TRBV11-2
J gene: TRBJ2-5
CDR3 DNA: TGTGCCAGCAGCTCGCCGACAGCCACGGCGGAGACCCAGTACTTC
CDR3 protein: CASSSPTATAETQYF

clone size: -
D gene: TRBD1
V gene: TRBV6-1
J gene: TRBJ2-2
CDR3 DNA: TGTGCCAGCAGGACAGGGGAGCTATCCGGGGAGCTGTTTTTT
CDR3 protein: CASRTGELSGELFF

clone size: -
D gene: -
V gene: TRBV25-1
J gene: TRBJ2-7
CDR3 DNA: TGTGCCAGTGACCGGGACGGATACGAGCAGTACTTC
CDR3 protein: CASDRDGYEQYF

clone size: -
D gene: -
V gene: TRBV21-1
J gene: TRBJ2-2
CDR3 DNA: TGTGCCAGCAGCAAATTTTACAGGGAGAACACCGGGGAGCTGTTTTTT
CDR3 protein: CASSKFYRENTGELFF